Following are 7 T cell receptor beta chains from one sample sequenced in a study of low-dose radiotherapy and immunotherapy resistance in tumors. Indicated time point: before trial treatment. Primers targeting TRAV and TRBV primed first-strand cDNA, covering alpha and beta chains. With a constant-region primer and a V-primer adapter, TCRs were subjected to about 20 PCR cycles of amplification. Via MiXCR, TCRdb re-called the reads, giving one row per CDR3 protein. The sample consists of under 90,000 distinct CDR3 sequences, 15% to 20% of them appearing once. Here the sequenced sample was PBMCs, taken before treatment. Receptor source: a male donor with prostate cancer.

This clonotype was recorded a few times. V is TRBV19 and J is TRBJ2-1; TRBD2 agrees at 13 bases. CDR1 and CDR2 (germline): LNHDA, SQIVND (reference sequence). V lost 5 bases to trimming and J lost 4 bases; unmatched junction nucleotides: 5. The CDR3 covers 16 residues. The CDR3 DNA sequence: TGTGCCAGTAGTTGGGGACTAGCGGGGCGGTACAATGAGCAGTTCTTC. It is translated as CASSWGLAGRYNEQFF.

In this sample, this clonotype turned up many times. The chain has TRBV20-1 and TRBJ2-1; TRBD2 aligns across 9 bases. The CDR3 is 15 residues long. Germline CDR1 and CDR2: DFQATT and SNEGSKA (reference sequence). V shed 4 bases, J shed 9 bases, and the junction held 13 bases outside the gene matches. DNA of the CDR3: TGCAGTGCTACCCCCCCGCGGGGGGGCAGGGGTGAGCAGTTCTTC. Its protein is CSATPPRGGRGEQFF.

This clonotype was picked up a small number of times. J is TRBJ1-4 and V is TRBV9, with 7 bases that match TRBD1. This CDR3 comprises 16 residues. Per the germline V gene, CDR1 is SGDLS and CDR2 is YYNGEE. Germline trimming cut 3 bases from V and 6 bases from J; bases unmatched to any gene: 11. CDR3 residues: CASSEQGVGLDEKLFF. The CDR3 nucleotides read TGTGCCAGCAGCGAGCAGGGGGTGGGCTTGGATGAAAAACTGTTTTTT.

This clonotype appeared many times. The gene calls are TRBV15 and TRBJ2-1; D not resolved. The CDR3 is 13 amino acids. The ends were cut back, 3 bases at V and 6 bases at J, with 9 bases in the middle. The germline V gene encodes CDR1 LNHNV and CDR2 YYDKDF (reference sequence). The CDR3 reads CATSRDYGNEQFF. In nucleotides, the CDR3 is TGTGCCACCAGCAGGGATTACGGCAATGAGCAGTTCTTC.

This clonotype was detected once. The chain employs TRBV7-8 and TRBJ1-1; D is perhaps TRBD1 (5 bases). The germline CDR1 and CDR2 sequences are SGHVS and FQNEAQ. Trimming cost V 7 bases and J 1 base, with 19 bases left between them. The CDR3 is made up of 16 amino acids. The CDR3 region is CASIPFGGGRNTEAFF. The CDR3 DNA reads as TGTGCCAGCATCCCCTTCGGCGGGGGAAGGAACACTGAAGCTTTCTTT.

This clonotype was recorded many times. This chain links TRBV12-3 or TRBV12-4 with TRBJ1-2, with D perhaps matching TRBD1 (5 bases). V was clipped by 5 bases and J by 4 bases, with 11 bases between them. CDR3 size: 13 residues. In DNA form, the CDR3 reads TGTGCCAGCAGTGGTGACAGCCGCTATGGCTACACCTTC. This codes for CASSGDSRYGYTF.

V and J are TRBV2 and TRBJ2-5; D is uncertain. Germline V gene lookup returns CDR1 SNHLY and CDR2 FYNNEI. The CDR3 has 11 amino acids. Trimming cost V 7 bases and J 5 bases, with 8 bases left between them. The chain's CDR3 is CASKGGETQYF. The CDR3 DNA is TGTGCCAGCAAAGGTGGGGAGACCCAGTACTTC.